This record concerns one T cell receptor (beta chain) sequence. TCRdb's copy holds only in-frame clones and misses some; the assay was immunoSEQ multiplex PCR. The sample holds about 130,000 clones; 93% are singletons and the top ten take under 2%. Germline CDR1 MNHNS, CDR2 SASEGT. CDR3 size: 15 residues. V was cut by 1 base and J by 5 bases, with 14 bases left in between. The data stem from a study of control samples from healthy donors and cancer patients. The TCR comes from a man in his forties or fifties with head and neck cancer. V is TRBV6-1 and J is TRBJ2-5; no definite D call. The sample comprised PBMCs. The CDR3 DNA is TGTGCCAGCAGTGAAGAATGGGGTTTACAGGAGACCCAGTACTTC. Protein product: CASSEEWGLQETQYF.